This TCR beta chain was recorded in a study of cytomegalovirus exposure and HLA in healthy donors. Study-level findings and limits: Productive rates of about 90% or about 30% were seen for most TCR beta V segments in an earlier analysis. When analyzed later, the rates of TCR association showed variation by HLA locus, with DRB1 the most and HLA-C the fewest. Per a later analysis, HLA-associated TCR beta chains showed more clonal expansion than other, equally common TCR beta chains. A later analysis linked some 18,000 TCR beta sequences to HLA alleles at 0.05 false discovery rate.

PCR involved 60 Vbeta and 13 Jbeta primers. This table comes from immunoSEQ multiplex PCR, and its TCRdb copy is limited to in-frame clones, with some not included. The sample holds roughly 110,000 clones, approximately 80% seen once. A word on this clone: Its cognate antigen is unknown.

From germline, CDR1 is LNHDA and CDR2 SQIVND (reference sequence). The V and J ends lost 4 bases and 0 bases respectively, with 9 bases between them. This CDR3 contains 14 residues. This TCR derives from a man aged 30-40 years in good health and CMV-seropositive. V usage is TRBV19 and J usage is TRBJ1-1; no clear D. Source material: PBMCs. The CDR3 reads CASSTAGMNTEAFF. The CDR3 nucleotides read TGTGCCAGTAGTACAGCAGGCATGAACACTGAAGCTTTCTTT.